This is a list of T cell receptor beta chains from one sample in a study of molecular identifiers for immune sequencing clone quantification. MiXCR, applied by TCRdb to the PCR reads, yields one record per CDR3 protein. This table has 85,000 to 100,000 distinct CDR3 sequences, 20% to 25% appearing once. Source material: naive CD8+ T cells from blood, with Jurkat cell RNA spiked in. The receptors come from a human donor in good health. Some libraries in this study had Jurkat cell RNA spiked in. The CDR3 runs from the conserved cysteine through the conserved F or W. The D gene is left open where the match is weak. Where a row states a size, it is once, few, many or the class of an expanded clone; other rows omit it.

>.|14|TRBV25-1|TRBJ1-1|.
TGTGCCAGCAGTGAATACGGCAGGGAAGCTGAAGCTTTCTTT
CASSEYGREAEAFF
>.|14|TRBV30|TRBJ2-5|many
TGTGCCTGGAGTGTTATATCCAACCAAGAGACCCAGTACTTC
CAWSVISNQETQYF
>TRBD1|14|TRBV12-3/TRBV12-4|TRBJ2-3|many
TGTGCCAGCACCCGGGACAGCTCCACAGATACGCAGTATTTT
CASTRDSSTDTQYF
>TRBD2|18|TRBV20-1|TRBJ2-1|few
TGCGGTGCTAGTTACAGTGGGTACACTAGCGGACCCTACAATGAGCAGTTCTTC
CGASYSGYTSGPYNEQFF
>.|14|TRBV29-1|TRBJ2-2|many
TGCAGCGTTCTTCGACCCCCAGGCACCGGGGAGCTGTTTTTT
CSVLRPPGTGELFF
>.|15|TRBV12-5|TRBJ1-4|many
TGTGCTAGTGGCAAACCCGGGGCCATCAACGAAAAACTGTTTTTT
CASGKPGAINEKLFF
>TRBD1|19|TRBV6-2/TRBV6-3|TRBJ1-5|many
TGTGCCAGCAGTTACTCGACAGGGGCTTCCGTCTATAGCAATCAGCCCCAGCATTTT
CASSYSTGASVYSNQPQHF
>.|16|TRBV7-9|TRBJ2-6|many
TGTGCCAGCAGGTCCTCTGTTAGCTCTGGGGCCAACGTCCTGACTTTC
CASRSSVSSGANVLTF
>TRBD1|15|TRBV20-1|TRBJ1-1|many
TGCAGTGCTGGATGGGGACAGGTTAGGGACACTGAAGCTTTCTTT
CSAGWGQVRDTEAFF
>TRBD2|14|TRBV27|TRBJ2-2|.
TGTGCCAGCGCGGGGGGGGCGAACACCGGGGAGCTGTTTTTT
CASAGGANTGELFF
>.|17|TRBV7-2|TRBJ2-1|.
TGTGCCAGCAGCGCCCTGGGCAGCGGAGGCCTAAGGGATGAGCAGTTCTTC
CASSALGSGGLRDEQFF
>.|15|TRBV27|TRBJ2-7|many
TGTGCCAGCAGTTTATCGTGGGGGCCCTCCTACGAGCAGTACTTC
CASSLSWGPSYEQYF
>.|14|TRBV7-9|TRBJ1-1|.
TGTGCCTGCAGCTTACTGGGACTAAACACTGAAGCTTTCTTT
CACSLLGLNTEAFF
>.|14|TRBV28|TRBJ2-5|many
TGTGCCAGCAGTTTAATAGGGTCAAAAGAGACCCAGTACTTC
CASSLIGSKETQYF
>.|18|TRBV2|TRBJ1-5|.
TGTGCCAGCAGTGAAGCGCTCAGTAGGGGGGCGGACAATCAGCCCCAGCATTTT
CASSEALSRGADNQPQHF
>.|13|TRBV19|TRBJ1-1|few
TGTGCCAGTAGTATATTTAGAGACAGTGAAGCTTTCTTT
CASSIFRDSEAFF
>.|15|TRBV13|TRBJ2-3|many
TGTGCCAGCAGCTTGGTTGCTACTAGCACAGATACGCAGTATTTT
CASSLVATSTDTQYF
>TRBD1|16|TRBV3-1|TRBJ2-1|.
TGTGCCAGCAGCCAAGGTCCCGGACAGGGGTTGGTTGAGCAGTTCTTC
CASSQGPGQGLVEQFF
>TRBD2|19|TRBV5-1|TRBJ2-3|many
TGCGCCAGCAGCGGGCCCCGGGACTACCAACCCTCCCCCACAGATACGCAGTATTTT
CASSGPRDYQPSPTDTQYF
>.|15|TRBV5-4|TRBJ1-3|many
TGTGCCAGCAGTGGGGGACTGGACTCTGGAAACACCATATATTTT
CASSGGLDSGNTIYF
>.|13|TRBV7-6|TRBJ2-5|many
TGTGCCAGCAGCACGGGACTGGAAGAGACCCAGTACTTC
CASSTGLEETQYF
>.|14|TRBV13|TRBJ2-1|.
TGTGCCAGCAGGGTGGGGAGCTCCTACAATGAGCAGTTCTTC
CASRVGSSYNEQFF
>TRBD1|15|TRBV19|TRBJ2-3|many
TGTGCCAGTAGTATCGGGACAGGGAGTGGGGATACGCAGTATTTT
CASSIGTGSGDTQYF
>TRBD1|14|TRBV12-3/TRBV12-4|TRBJ2-7|many
TGTGCCAGCAGAGGACAGGGGGCGACCCACGAGCAGTACTTC
CASRGQGATHEQYF
>TRBD1|13|TRBV2|TRBJ2-3|many
TGTGCCATCGGGACAGGGACGGGAGATACGCAGTATTTT
CAIGTGTGDTQYF
>TRBD1|13|TRBV25-1|TRBJ2-7|few
TGTGCCAGCGGTCGACAGGGCTCCTACGAGCAGTACTTC
CASGRQGSYEQYF
>.|15|TRBV4-1|TRBJ2-7|many
TGCGCCAGCAGCCAAGATCTGGGGAGCTCCTACGAGCAGTACTTC
CASSQDLGSSYEQYF
>.|16|TRBV13|TRBJ2-3|many
TGTGCCAGCAGCTTAGGAGCGGCAGGACTCACAGATACGCAGTATTTT
CASSLGAAGLTDTQYF
>.|16|TRBV28|TRBJ1-2|.
TGTGCCAGCACCAGACCCGCCAGACATCACATAGAGGGCTACACCTTC
CASTRPARHHIEGYTF
>TRBD1|17|TRBV4-3|TRBJ1-1|many
TGCGCCAGCAGCCAAGAGGGGGACAGGGCAACGAACACTGAAGCTTTCTTT
CASSQEGDRATNTEAFF
>.|16|TRBV5-1|TRBJ2-7|.
TGCGCCAGCAGCTCCAACCTCGGGACAAGGAACCACGAGCAGTACTTC
CASSSNLGTRNHEQYF